The 30 T cell receptor beta chains below were found in one sample sequenced in a study of T cell responses to AZD1222 COVID-19 vaccine. Assay: immunoSEQ multiplex PCR; the TCRdb copy retains only in-frame clones and omits some. This sample has about 150,000 clones; over 85% occur once, and the top ten carry 18%. Sequences were derived from peripheral blood, sampled on day 0 of AZD1222 vaccination. These receptor sequences come from an adult in good health.

J is TRBJ2-1 and V is TRBV7-9; 12 nucleotides line up with TRBD2. CDR1 is SEHNR, CDR2 FQNEAQ, per germline (reference sequence). The CDR3 has 15 residues. The V and J ends lost 7 bases and 0 bases, in that order; junction bases with no gene match: 1. The CDR3 DNA reads TGTGCCAGCACGACTAGCGGGAGCTCCTACAATGAGCAGTTCTTC. This gives the protein CASTTSGSSYNEQFF.

The chain employs TRBV27 and TRBJ1-1; D not resolved. Trimming left V 6 bases short and J 5 bases short, with 4 bases between. The CDR3 covers 10 residues. Germline V gene sequence: CDR1 MNHEY, CDR2 SMNVEV (reference sequence). CDR3 sequence reads: CASRGTEAFF. The CDR3 DNA follows: TGTGCCAGCAGAGGGACTGAAGCTTTCTTT.

The gene calls are TRBV3-1 (or the pseudogene TRBV3-2) and TRBJ2-1; 7 bases are shared with TRBD2. J gave up 2 bases and V 0 bases, and 4 bases lay outside the gene matches. CDR1 is LGHDT, CDR2 YNNKEL, per germline (reference sequence). This CDR3 is 16 amino acids long. The CDR3 loop is CASSQEAGQAYNEQFF. The CDR3 bases are TGTGCCAGCAGCCAAGAAGCGGGGCAAGCCTACAATGAGCAGTTCTTC.

The V call is TRBV6-4, the J call TRBJ1-2; D possibly corresponds to TRBD1 (5 bases). Germline loops: CDR1 MRHNA, CDR2 SNTAGT. Trimming cost V 5 bases and J 4 bases, with 11 bases left between them. The CDR3 spans 13 residues. The CDR3 DNA reads as TGTGCCAGCAGTAACCCGGGGGGCTATGGCTACACCTTC. The encoded protein is CASSNPGGYGYTF.

The V and J genes are TRBV5-1 and TRBJ1-1; TRBD1 matches at 10 bases. V shed 4 bases and J 1 base; nucleotides not matched to a gene: 4. CDR1 and CDR2 (germline): SGHRS, YFSETQ. There are 15 residues in the CDR3. This CDR3 reads CASSIWTGGNTEAFF. The CDR3 DNA follows: TGCGCCAGCAGCATCTGGACAGGGGGGAACACTGAAGCTTTCTTT.

The V gene is TRBV7-9, the J gene TRBJ1-2; D call uncertain. Trimming shortened V by 1 base and J by 2 bases, and 14 bases separated the two germline ends. The length of the CDR3 is 16 residues. Germline V gene sequence: CDR1 SEHNR, CDR2 FQNEAQ (reference sequence). CDR3 residues: CASSLGSGIENYGYTF. In DNA, the CDR3 is TGTGCCAGCAGCTTAGGTAGCGGCATCGAGAACTATGGCTACACCTTC.

This chain connects TRBV10-3 to TRBJ1-1; D is unresolved. The CDR3 loop spans 14 amino acids. V lost 10 bases and J 1 base, leaving 16 bases between the germline ends. Germline V gene sequence: CDR1 ENHRY, CDR2 SYGVKD. Here the CDR3 reads CATTRVGPNTEAFF. CDR3 DNA sequence: TGTGCCACAACTCGGGTAGGGCCGAACACTGAAGCTTTCTTT.

The V call is TRBV5-1, the J call TRBJ1-4; 8 bases match TRBD1. The ends lost 3 bases at V and 0 bases at J; junction bases unmatched: 1. Per germline, CDR1 SGHRS and CDR2 YFSETQ. There are 15 residues in the CDR3. The CDR3 DNA sequence: TGCGCCAGCAGCTCAGGGGGCCCAACTAATGAAAAACTGTTTTTT. Amino acid sequence: CASSSGGPTNEKLFF.

The chain has TRBV11-3 and TRBJ1-1; D remains ambiguous. Trimming stripped 5 bases from V and 4 bases from J, with 14 bases between. Germline CDR1 SGHNT, CDR2 YENEEA. The CDR3 loop spans 14 amino acids. The CDR3 sequence is CASSLSLGSTEAFF. For the CDR3, the DNA is TGTGCCAGCAGCCTTTCTCTAGGAAGCACTGAAGCTTTCTTT.

The chain has TRBV19 and TRBJ1-6; D not certain. The CDR3 totals 14 residues. The germline V gene encodes CDR1 LNHDA and CDR2 SQIVND (reference sequence). V was shortened by 6 bases and J by 8 bases, with 14 bases between the two germline ends. CDR3 in amino acids: CASSPGAGYSPLHF. DNA of the CDR3: TGTGCCAGTAGCCCCGGCGCAGGCTATTCACCCCTCCACTTT.

CDR3 coding DNA: TGCGCCAGCAGCCAAGATTTAGGACAGTTTAGCTCCTACGAGCAGTACTTC. Translated, it gives CASSQDLGQFSSYEQYF. The gene calls are TRBV4-1 and TRBJ2-7, with D maybe TRBD1 (6 bases). The CDR3 runs to 17 residues. The V gene's germline CDR1 is MGHRA and CDR2 YSYEKL. V lost 0 bases to trimming and J lost 0 bases, with 15 bases between them.

The chain employs TRBV7-2 and TRBJ2-5; TRBD2 aligns across 15 bases. This CDR3 comprises 16 residues. V lost 7 bases and J lost 4; bases outside the gene matches: 7. Germline lookup yields CDR1 SGHTA and CDR2 FQGNSA. DNA for the CDR3: TGTGCCAGCATCCTGGGACTAGCGGGGGGAACAGAGACCCAGTACTTC. Translated, it gives CASILGLAGGTETQYF.

This chain uses TRBV3-1 (or the pseudogene TRBV3-2) with TRBJ2-1, with 10 positions matching TRBD2. Trimming removed 1 base from V and 3 bases from J; junction bases left unmatched: 0. Germline CDR1 reads LGHDT; CDR2 reads YNNKEL (reference sequence). The CDR3 is made up of 15 amino acids. The CDR3 nucleotides read TGTGCCAGCAGCCAAGTAGCGGGGGGCTACAATGAGCAGTTCTTC. Translation: CASSQVAGGYNEQFF.

The CDR3 DNA sequence: TGTGCCAGCGCCCCCCTCGGGCGAGAAGAAAAACTGTTTTTT. This gives the protein CASAPLGREEKLFF. The chain combines TRBV28 with TRBJ1-4; D remains ambiguous. This CDR3 comprises 14 residues. V was trimmed by 8 bases and J by 8 bases, leaving 18 bases between them. Germline lookup yields CDR1 MDHEN and CDR2 SYDVKM.

The chain joins TRBV5-6 to TRBJ2-1; TRBD1 is a possible D gene (5 bases). Germline V gene data show CDR1 as SGHDT and CDR2 as YYEEEE. V was shortened by 1 base and J by 7 bases, with 9 bases between the two germline ends. The CDR3 totals 13 residues. The CDR3 reads CASSLWQGNEQFF. The CDR3 nucleotides are TGTGCCAGCAGCTTGTGGCAGGGAAATGAGCAGTTCTTC. Together with reference TRBV5-6 and TRBJ2-1, the CDR3 gives the full variable domain: DAGVTQSPTHLIKTRGQQVTLRCSPKSGHDTVSWYQQALGQGPQFIFQYYEEEERQRGNFPDRFSGHQFPNYSSELNVNALLLGDSALYLCASSLWQGNEQFFGPGTRLTVL.

This sequence joins TRBV5-4 and TRBJ2-7; D possibly uses TRBD1 or TRBD2 (6 bases each). The CDR3 loop spans 13 amino acids. V lost 2 bases, J lost 6 bases, and 12 bases lay in between. Germline CDR1 is SGHNT and CDR2 is YYREEE (reference sequence). The CDR3 sequence is CASSFKQGGEQYF. In DNA form, the CDR3 reads TGTGCCAGCAGCTTCAAACAGGGAGGCGAGCAGTACTTC.

The sample holds one count of this clone. The chain carries TRBV11-3 and TRBJ1-1; perhaps TRBD1 as D (5 bases). CDR3 size: 16 residues. V shed 8 bases and J shed 3 bases, with 22 bases lying between them. Germline CDR1 and CDR2: SGHNT and YENEEA. The CDR3 reads CASGGGIGQVDTEAFF. The CDR3 DNA follows: TGTGCCAGCGGGGGAGGGATTGGGCAGGTCGACACTGAAGCTTTCTTT.

The genes are TRBV3-1 (or the pseudogene TRBV3-2) and TRBJ1-3, with D perhaps matching TRBD1 (5 bases). Germline CDR1 and CDR2: LGHDT and YNNKEL (reference sequence). Trimming took 0 bases from V and 1 from J, leaving 10 bases between them. CDR3 length: 16 amino acids. CDR3 nucleotides: TGTGCCAGCAGCCAAGATCGAGGGACTTCTGGAAACACCATATATTTT. Its protein product is CASSQDRGTSGNTIYF.

The rearrangement joins TRBV5-4 to TRBJ1-1; D not certain. Deletions cut 0 bases from V and 0 bases from J, with 9 bases between. CDR1 is SGHNT, CDR2 YYREEE, per germline (reference sequence). The CDR3 runs to 15 residues. The CDR3 sequence is CASSLAEQLNTEAFF. The CDR3 DNA reads TGTGCCAGCAGCTTGGCCGAACAGCTGAACACTGAAGCTTTCTTT. Complete variable domain (other parts from reference TRBV5-4 and TRBJ1-1): ETGVTQSPTHLIKTRGQQVTLRCSSQSGHNTVSWYQQALGQGPQFIFQYYREEENGRGNFPPRFSGLQFPNYSSELNVNALELDDSALYLCASSLAEQLNTEAFFGQGTRLTVV.

V gene TRBV2 combines with J gene TRBJ1-1; D is unclear. The CDR3 loop spans 12 amino acids. Trimming took off 4 bases at V and 7 bases at J, with 10 bases between the two ends. Germline values: CDR1 SNHLY, CDR2 FYNNEI. As DNA, the CDR3 is TGTGCCAGCAGTGGCGGACCCATTGAAGCTTTCTTT. It translates to CASSGGPIEAFF.

This clone was found once. The V gene is TRBV3-1 (or the pseudogene TRBV3-2), the J gene TRBJ2-7, with D maybe TRBD1 (5 bases). The CDR3 runs to 14 residues. Germline-derived CDR1 and CDR2 are LGHDT and YNNKEL (reference sequence). V lost 4 bases, J lost 8 bases, and 18 bases lay in between. This chain's CDR3 is CASSRDLAQGKQYF. The CDR3 DNA reads TGTGCCAGCAGCCGAGACCTCGCGCAGGGAAAGCAGTACTTC.

V is TRBV9 and J is TRBJ1-2; the match to TRBD1 covers 8 bases. The J segment lost 3 bases and the V segment lost 4 bases, leaving 11 bases of the junction unmatched. This CDR3 contains 16 residues. From germline, CDR1 is SGDLS and CDR2 YYNGEE. CDR3 coding DNA: TGTGCCAGCAGCAGGGGAGGGGACAGGCGATACTATGGCTACACCTTC. Its translation is CASSRGGDRRYYGYTF. The whole variable domain, remainder taken from reference TRBV9 and TRBJ1-2, is DSGVTQTPKHLITATGQRVTLRCSPRSGDLSVYWYQQSLDQGLQFLIQYYNGEERAKGNILERFSAQQFPDLHSELNLSSLELGDSALYFCASSRGGDRRYYGYTFGSGTRLTVV.

J is TRBJ2-5 and V is TRBV28, with a possible D match to TRBD1 (5 bases). The CDR3 totals 14 residues. Trimming took 1 base from V and 3 from J, leaving 9 bases between them. CDR1 MDHEN and CDR2 SYDVKM come from the germline V gene. The CDR3 is CASSLLTGEETQYF. The DNA of the CDR3 is TGTGCCAGCAGTTTATTAACAGGAGAAGAGACCCAGTACTTC. Full variable domain (remainder filled in from reference TRBV28 and TRBJ2-5): DVKVTQSSRYLVKRTGEKVFLECVQDMDHENMFWYRQDPGLGLRLIYFSYDVKMKEKGDIPEGYSVSREKKERFSLILESASTNQTSMYLCASSLLTGEETQYFGPGTRLLVL.

This chain joins TRBV3-1 (or the pseudogene TRBV3-2) and TRBJ1-2; 9 positions agree with TRBD1. Germline V gives CDR1 LGHDT, CDR2 YNNKEL (reference sequence). Trimming at V came to 4 bases and at J to 1 base, leaving 7 bases not matched to a gene. The CDR3 covers 16 residues. The CDR3 sequence is CASSPRTGELNYGYTF. CDR3 bases: TGTGCCAGCAGCCCTCGGACAGGGGAACTTAACTATGGCTACACCTTC.

V gene TRBV2 combines with J gene TRBJ1-2; perhaps TRBD1 as D (6 bases). The germline gives CDR1 SNHLY, CDR2 FYNNEI. The CDR3 is made up of 13 amino acids. Trimming pared 2 bases from V and 13 bases from J, leaving 17 bases between. CDR3 in DNA: TGTGCCAGCAGTGAATACCCCTCGACAGGATTCACCTTC. Its translation is CASSEYPSTGFTF.

The chain links TRBV24-1 to TRBJ2-1; 7 nucleotides align to TRBD2. V trimming: 0 bases; J trimming: 8 bases; junction bases outside the gene matches: 9. This CDR3 is 16 amino acids long. Germline V gene sequence: CDR1 KGHDR, CDR2 SFDVKD. CDR3 in amino acids: CATSDLLREGLDEQFF. The CDR3 region has the DNA TGTGCCACCAGTGATTTGCTGAGGGAGGGCCTCGATGAGCAGTTCTTC.

CDR3 protein: CASSYLSTNEKLFF. DNA of the CDR3: TGTGCCAGCAGTTACTTATCGACAAATGAAAAACTGTTTTTT. The chain joins TRBV6-6 to TRBJ1-4; D remains ambiguous. This CDR3 contains 14 residues. V was cut by 1 base and J by 5 bases, with 8 bases left in between. Germline CDR1 and CDR2: MNHNY and SVGAGI (reference sequence).

The chain joins TRBV29-1 to TRBJ2-3; D perhaps matches TRBD1 (6 bases). V shed 5 bases and J shed 0 bases, with 12 bases lying between them. Germline assignment: CDR1 SQVTM and CDR2 ANQGSEA. This CDR3 is built from 14 residues. The CDR3 bases are TGCAGCGTTTATGGACAGTTTAGCACAGATACGCAGTATTTT. This encodes CSVYGQFSTDTQYF.

CDR3 sequence: CASNPPARPNQPQHF. The CDR3 DNA sequence: TGTGCCAGTAATCCCCCCGCCAGACCCAATCAGCCCCAGCATTTT. V gene TRBV19 combines with J gene TRBJ1-5; D is unresolved. Germline V gene sequence: CDR1 LNHDA, CDR2 SQIVND (reference sequence). The CDR3 extends over 15 amino acids. V lost 7 bases and J 3 bases, leaving 16 bases between the germline ends.

The chain links TRBV10-3 to TRBJ2-7, with 13 nucleotides matching TRBD2. The CDR3 runs to 14 residues. Germline CDR1 is ENHRY and CDR2 is SYGVKD. Unmatched junction bases numbered 3, after V lost 8 bases and J lost 2 bases. The chain's CDR3 is CAIGGLAGTYEQYF. DNA of the CDR3: TGTGCCATCGGGGGACTAGCGGGAACCTACGAGCAGTACTTC.